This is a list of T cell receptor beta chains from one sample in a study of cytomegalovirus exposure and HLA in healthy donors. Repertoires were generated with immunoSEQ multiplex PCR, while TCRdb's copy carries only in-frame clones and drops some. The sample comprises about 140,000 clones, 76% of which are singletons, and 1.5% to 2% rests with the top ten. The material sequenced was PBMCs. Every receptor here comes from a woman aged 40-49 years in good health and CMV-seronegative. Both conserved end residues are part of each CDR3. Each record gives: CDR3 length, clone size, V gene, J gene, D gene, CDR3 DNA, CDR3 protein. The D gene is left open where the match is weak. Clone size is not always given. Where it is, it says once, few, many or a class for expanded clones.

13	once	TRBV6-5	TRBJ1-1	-	TGTGCCAGCAGTTACCAGGGAAACACTGAAGCTTTCTTT	CASSYQGNTEAFF
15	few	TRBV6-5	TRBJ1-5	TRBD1	TGTGCCAGCAGTTACTCACGGACAGGTAATCAGCCCCAGCATTTT	CASSYSRTGNQPQHF
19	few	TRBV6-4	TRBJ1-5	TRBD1	TGTGCCAGCAGTGACTGCCTCAGGGACAGGGGTATGAGCAATCAGCCCCAGCATTTT	CASSDCLRDRGMSNQPQHF
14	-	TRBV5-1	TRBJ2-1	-	TGCGCCAGCAGCCCTGTAGACATTCCGGCCGAGCAGTTCTTC	CASSPVDIPAEQFF
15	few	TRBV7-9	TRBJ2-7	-	TGTGCCAGCAACATACTAGGGGGTTTCGGCGACGAGCAGTACTTC	CASNILGGFGDEQYF
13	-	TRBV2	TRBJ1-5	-	TGTGCCAGCAGTGAGGAGGTCAATCAGCCCCAGCATTTT	CASSEEVNQPQHF
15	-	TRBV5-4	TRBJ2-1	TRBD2	TGTGCCAGCAGCTTGGGACTAGCGGGGCTGGGTGAGCAGTTCTTC	CASSLGLAGLGEQFF
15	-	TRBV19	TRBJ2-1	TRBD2	TGTGCTTGCAAGACCGTAGCGGGAAGCTACAATGAGCAGTTCTTC	CACKTVAGSYNEQFF
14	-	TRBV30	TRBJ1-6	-	TGTGCCTGGATTTCCGGCTCCTATAATTCACCCCTCCACTTT	CAWISGSYNSPLHF
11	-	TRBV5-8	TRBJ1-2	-	TGTGCCAGCAGCTTAACTTATGGCTACACCTTC	CASSLTYGYTF
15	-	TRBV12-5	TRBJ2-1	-	TGTGCTAGTGGTTTGAGACTGCTCTCCTACAATGAGCAGTTCTTC	CASGLRLLSYNEQFF
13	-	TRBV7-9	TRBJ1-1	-	TGTGCCAGCAGCTTTGAGAGAAACACTGAAGCTTTCTTT	CASSFERNTEAFF
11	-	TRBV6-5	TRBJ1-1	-	TGTGCCAGCAGTTCCGGGTCCGAAGCTTTCTTT	CASSSGSEAFF
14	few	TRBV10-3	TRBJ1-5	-	TGTGCCATCAGTGAACAGGGTAGCAATCAGCCCCAGCATTTT	CAISEQGSNQPQHF
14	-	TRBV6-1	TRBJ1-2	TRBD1	TGTGCCAGCAGTGAGAGGACAGGGGACTATGGCTACACCTTC	CASSERTGDYGYTF
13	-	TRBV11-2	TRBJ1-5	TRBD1	TGTGCCAGCAGTGACGACAGGGGTCAGCCCCAGCATTTT	CASSDDRGQPQHF
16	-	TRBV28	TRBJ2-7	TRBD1	TGTGCCAGCAGTCGTCCGAGGGACAGACACTCCTACGAGCAGTACTTC	CASSRPRDRHSYEQYF
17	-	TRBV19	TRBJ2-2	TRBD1	TGTGCCACCCTAAAGAAGCCGGGACAGGGAGGCACCGGGGAGCTGTTTTTT	CATLKKPGQGGTGELFF
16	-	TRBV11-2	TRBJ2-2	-	TGTGCCAGCAGCTCTCCCTTGGACAGATACACCGGGGAGCTGTTTTTT	CASSSPLDRYTGELFF
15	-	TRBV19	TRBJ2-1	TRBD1	TGTGCCAGTAGGCCGAGACAGGGGGCGTCAAATGAGCAGTTCTTC	CASRPRQGASNEQFF
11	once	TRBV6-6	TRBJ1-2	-	TGTGCCAGCAGCTTCGGACACAACTACACCTTC	CASSFGHNYTF
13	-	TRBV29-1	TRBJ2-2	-	TGCAGCGTCCCGGGGGGCTACACCGGGGAGCTGTTTTTT	CSVPGGYTGELFF
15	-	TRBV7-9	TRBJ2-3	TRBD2	TGTGCCAGCAGCCGGGGACTAGCTCAGGCAGATACGCAGTATTTT	CASSRGLAQADTQYF
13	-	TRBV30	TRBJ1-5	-	TGTGCCTGGAGTGTTATTGGACAGCAGCCCCAGCATTTT	CAWSVIGQQPQHF
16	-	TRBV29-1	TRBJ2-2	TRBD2	TGCAGCGGGGGACTAGCGGGGACGGCGAACACCGGGGAGCTGTTTTTT	CSGGLAGTANTGELFF
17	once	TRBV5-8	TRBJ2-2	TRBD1	TGTGCCAGCAGCCCTTACCACGGACAGGGGAACACCGGGGAGCTGTTTTTT	CASSPYHGQGNTGELFF
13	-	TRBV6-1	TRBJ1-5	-	TGTGCCAGCACAGTTGGTAGCAATCAGCCCCAGCATTTT	CASTVGSNQPQHF
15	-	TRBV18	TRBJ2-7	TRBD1	TGTGCCAGCTCGCCCGGGACAGGGTCCTCCTACGAGCAGTACTTC	CASSPGTGSSYEQYF
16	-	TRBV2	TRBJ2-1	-	TGTGCCAGCACCGATGGGCCCTCAGGGACCTACAATGAGCAGTTCTTC	CASTDGPSGTYNEQFF
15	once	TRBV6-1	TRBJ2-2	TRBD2	TGTGCCAGCAGAAGGACTGGCGGGGGGACCGGGGAGCTGTTTTTT	CASRRTGGGTGELFF
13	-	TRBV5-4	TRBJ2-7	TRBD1	TGTGCCAGCAGCCAGGGACAGTCCTACGAGCAGTACTTC	CASSQGQSYEQYF
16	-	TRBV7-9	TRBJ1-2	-	TGTTCCAGCAGCTTATTAGGCGGTGGAGCGAACTATGGCTACACCTTC	CSSSLLGGGANYGYTF
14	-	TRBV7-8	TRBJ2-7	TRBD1	TGTGCCAGCAGCTTGGACAGGGACACCTACGAGCAGTACTTC	CASSLDRDTYEQYF
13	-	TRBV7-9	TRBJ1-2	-	TGTTCCAGCAGCCCCGGACAGAACTATGGCTACACCTTC	CSSSPGQNYGYTF
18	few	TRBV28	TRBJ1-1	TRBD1	TGTGCCAGCAGTCTGGTCCTGGGACAGGGGAGTACGGACACTGAAGCTTTCTTT	CASSLVLGQGSTDTEAFF
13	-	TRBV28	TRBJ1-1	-	TGTGCCAGCAGGCCTAGGGGGGGGGAAGAAGCTTTCTTT	CASRPRGGEEAFF
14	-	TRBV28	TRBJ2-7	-	TGTGCCAGCAGAGCTGGGACACCTCTCTGGGAGCAGTACTTC	CASRAGTPLWEQYF
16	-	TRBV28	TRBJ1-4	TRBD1	TGTGCCAGCAGTATACGGACAGGGGCAACTAATGAAAAACTGTTTTTT	CASSIRTGATNEKLFF
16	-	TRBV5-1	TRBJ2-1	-	TGCGCCAGCAGCTTGGGGGTAGGGAGCTCCTACAATGAGCAGTTCTTC	CASSLGVGSSYNEQFF
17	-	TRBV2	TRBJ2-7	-	TGTGCCAGCAGTTCGGAGAATACAGGGTGGTCCGGCTACGAGCAGTACTTC	CASSSENTGWSGYEQYF
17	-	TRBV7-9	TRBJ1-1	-	TGTTCCAGCAGCTTAGCCCCATCGGGAGGTATGGGCACTGAAGCTTTCTTT	CSSSLAPSGGMGTEAFF
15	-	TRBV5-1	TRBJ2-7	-	TGCGCCAGCAGCTTGGCCGGGACACCAGGTCACGAGCAGTACTTC	CASSLAGTPGHEQYF
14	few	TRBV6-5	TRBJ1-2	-	TGTGCCAGCAGTTACGATTCGGCGGGTTATGGCTACACCTTC	CASSYDSAGYGYTF
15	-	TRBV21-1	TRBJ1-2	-	TGTGCCAGCAGAAGTCCCGGGACAGGGAACTATGGCTACACCTTC	CASRSPGTGNYGYTF
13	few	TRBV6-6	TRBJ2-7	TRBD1	TGTGCCAGCAGTTACCAGGGGGCGCGGGAGCAGTACTTC	CASSYQGAREQYF